The rows below give T cell receptor beta chains drawn from one sample of a study of HIV-infected patients and healthy controls. TCRdb ran MiXCR on the 5' RACE reads and lists one entry per CDR3 protein. In the table there are 8,000 to 10,000 distinct CDR3 sequences, about 5.8% of which are singletons. The specimen sequenced was blood. Source of these receptors: an adult in good health. The conserved cysteine and the conserved F or W are not part of the CDR3 here.

V gene	J gene	CDR3 protein
TRBV19	TRBJ1-5	ASSPVQSEGISNQPQH
TRBV10-3	TRBJ1-2	AIRTGDNYGYT
TRBV11-1	TRBJ2-1	ASSLNQAEQF
TRBV29-1	TRBJ2-5	SCSEGLAGGETQY
TRBV6-5	TRBJ1-1	ASNNAGWTEAF
TRBV10-3	TRBJ2-1	AISVPGTSGRNEQF
TRBV7-2	TRBJ2-5	ASSLFGTSGRYQETQY
TRBV19	TRBJ2-1	ASSMGLEQF
TRBV19	TRBJ1-1	ASSIEWAGRGNTEAF
TRBV6-5	TRBJ2-2	ASSYSIRVGGELF
TRBV6-1	TRBJ2-1	ASAEEGASGGNEQF
TRBV20-1	TRBJ1-6	SARPRGGQWGPNSPLH
TRBV6-5	TRBJ2-5	ASSFPRETQY
TRBV5-5	TRBJ2-3	ASSLNPSSTDTQY
TRBV7-2	TRBJ1-2	ASSGTNYGYT
TRBV30	TRBJ2-3	AWSPPRGTSGRTDTQY
TRBV11-1	TRBJ2-3	ASSERDSSTDTQY
TRBV12-3/TRBV12-4	TRBJ1-1	ASSFLQGNTEAF
TRBV25-1	TRBJ2-5	ASSSTGRETQY
TRBV5-5	TRBJ2-5	ASSLGQKETQY
TRBV10-2	TRBJ1-1	ASGRGMNTEAF
TRBV7-2	TRBJ2-4	ASSLDLLAKNIQY
TRBV6-6	TRBJ2-3	ASSYSLAGALPRDTQY
TRBV7-8	TRBJ1-2	ASSNARTLGPGGYT
TRBV12-3/TRBV12-4	TRBJ1-4	ASSWDSFNEKLF
TRBV13	TRBJ2-7	ASSPRWRSYEQY
TRBV7-2	TRBJ2-7	ASSPGGAGSYEQY
TRBV12-3/TRBV12-4	TRBJ1-5	ASSLQGAQTPQH
TRBV4-1	TRBJ2-3	ASSQDGNRVFPDTQY
TRBV27	TRBJ2-3	ASTLTSQGGRADTQY
TRBV7-9	TRBJ1-2	ASSSNLDRVGGYT
TRBV7-2	TRBJ2-1	ASSTLAGEIYNEQF
TRBV24-1	TRBJ2-2	ATRDTGELF
TRBV28	TRBJ1-1	ASSLGPFAIGTEAF
TRBV2	TRBJ2-3	ASSPTSGGAGDTQY
TRBV6-6	TRBJ1-5	ASSQTGTATWQPQH
TRBV2	TRBJ2-7	ASSTLREMEEQY
TRBV7-2	TRBJ2-1	ASSLVGGGARNEQF
TRBV28	TRBJ1-1	ASSLSGTGDLNTEAF
TRBV6-1	TRBJ1-1	ASSIEWGNTEAF
TRBV28	TRBJ1-5	ASSLQQKSQPQH
TRBV28	TRBJ2-7	ASSLPRFDEQY
TRBV10-3	TRBJ1-2	AISDRQGAHGYT
TRBV7-8	TRBJ2-3	ASSFGQGARGDTQY
TRBV5-1	TRBJ1-1	ASSSRLGAEAF
TRBV9	TRBJ2-3	ASSATSLSTDTQY
TRBV12-3/TRBV12-4	TRBJ2-5	ASSLPGVRAETQY
TRBV20-1	TRBJ2-5	SASVDGETQY
TRBV2	TRBJ2-7	ASARDRGKREQY
TRBV7-2	TRBJ1-1	ASSLGLGRGVTEAF
TRBV6-5	TRBJ1-3	ASSYGEAGNTIY
TRBV5-1	TRBJ2-7	ASSLTSGGPYEQY
TRBV3-1	TRBJ2-5	ASSQPERAQY
TRBV12-3/TRBV12-4	TRBJ2-3	ASSLSGRAYTQY
TRBV5-1	TRBJ2-1	ASSLEGSSYNEQF
TRBV2	TRBJ2-7	ASLGHNYEQY